These T cell receptor beta chains were read from a single sample in a study of blood T cell repertoires in COVID-19. Generated by immunoSEQ multiplex PCR, the TCRdb table keeps only in-frame clones and is missing some. Here the sample spans approximately 80,000 clones, roughly 88% being singletons. Sequencing was performed on peripheral blood. The receptors shown here come from a human donor in a cohort sampled during active COVID-19. Both conserved end residues are part of each CDR3. The order of the fields is V gene, clone size, D gene, J gene, CDR3 protein, CDR3 DNA. A D gene is named only where the DNA matches it firmly. Expanded clones get a size class; other rows say once, few or many, or leave the size out.

>TRBV19|NA|NA|TRBJ2-3
CASKERAGTDTQYF
TGTGCCAGTAAAGAACGAGCCGGCACAGATACGCAGTATTTT
>TRBV18|NA|NA|TRBJ2-1
CASSPLVQGNEQFF
TGTGCCAGCTCACCCTTAGTCCAGGGCAATGAGCAGTTCTTC
>TRBV28|NA|TRBD1|TRBJ1-2
CASSSPLGTDYGYTF
TGTGCCAGCAGTTCACCGCTCGGGACAGACTATGGCTACACCTTC
>TRBV19|NA|NA|TRBJ1-1
CASTPRRGIVNTEAFF
TGTGCCAGTACCCCCCGCAGGGGAATCGTGAACACTGAAGCTTTCTTT
>TRBV6-5|once|NA|TRBJ1-5
CASTSRGDQPQHF
TGTGCCAGCACCTCGCGAGGCGATCAGCCCCAGCATTTT
>TRBV7-2|NA|TRBD2|TRBJ2-7
CASSSTGTGGYEQYF
TGTGCCAGCAGCTCCACCGGGACGGGGGGTTACGAGCAGTACTTC
>TRBV18|once|TRBD2|TRBJ2-3
CASSPQALAGGGDTDTQYF
TGTGCCAGCTCACCACAGGCACTAGCGGGAGGAGGGGACACAGATACGCAGTATTTT
>TRBV6-5|NA|NA|TRBJ1-1
CASSLGSNTEAFF
TGTGCCAGCAGCCTCGGGTCGAACACTGAAGCTTTCTTT
>TRBV7-2|NA|NA|TRBJ2-7
CASSFTGIAYEQYF
TGTGCCAGCAGCTTCACAGGGATTGCGTACGAGCAGTACTTC
>TRBV4-2|NA|TRBD1|TRBJ1-5
CASSHGQGYNQPQHF
TGTGCCAGCAGCCACGGACAGGGGTACAATCAGCCCCAGCATTTT
>TRBV18|NA|TRBD1|TRBJ1-2
CASSPGDRVYGYTF
TGTGCCAGCTCACCGGGGGACAGGGTTTATGGCTACACCTTC
>TRBV28|NA|TRBD1|TRBJ1-2
CASSFRDRYNYGYTF
TGTGCCAGCAGTTTCCGGGACAGATATAACTATGGCTACACCTTC
>TRBV4-3|NA|TRBD2|TRBJ2-3
CASSQEGGGSTDTQYF
TGCGCCAGCAGCCAAGAAGGCGGGGGAAGCACAGATACGCAGTATTTT
>TRBV27|NA|TRBD1|TRBJ1-2
CASSRLSGQGGYGYTF
TGTGCCAGCAGTCGTTTGTCGGGACAGGGCGGCTATGGCTACACCTTC
>TRBV5-4|NA|TRBD1|TRBJ2-7
CASRGGQGSYEQYF
TGTGCCAGCAGGGGTGGACAGGGTTCGTACGAGCAGTACTTC
>TRBV21-1|NA|NA|TRBJ2-7
CASSNRGPRDRGKAGYYEQYF
TGTGCCAGCAGCAATAGGGGACCCCGGGACAGGGGAAAAGCGGGGTACTACGAGCAGTACTTC
>TRBV27|NA|TRBD1|TRBJ2-7
CASSLVGGLFYEQYF
TGTGCCAGCAGTTTAGTAGGGGGCCTATTCTACGAGCAGTACTTC
>TRBV2|many|NA|TRBJ1-4
CASTSGVPGEKLFF
TGTGCCAGCACCAGTGGGGTTCCGGGGGAAAAACTGTTTTTT
>TRBV2|NA|TRBD1|TRBJ1-4
CASSRDRGQGEKLFF
TGTGCCAGCAGTCGGGACAGGGGGCAGGGTGAAAAACTGTTTTTT
>TRBV5-1|NA|TRBD1|TRBJ1-1
CASSRTGQNTEAFF
TGCGCCAGCAGCAGGACAGGACAGAACACTGAAGCTTTCTTT
>TRBV7-2|NA|TRBD1|TRBJ2-3
CASSLGTGRSTDTQYF
TGTGCCAGCAGCTTAGGGACAGGGCGGAGCACAGATACGCAGTATTTT
>TRBV5-1|NA|TRBD2|TRBJ2-1
CASSSGLATYNEQFF
TGCGCCAGCAGCTCCGGACTAGCCACCTACAATGAGCAGTTCTTC
>TRBV30|NA|TRBD2|TRBJ2-5
CAHAGDETQYF
TGTGCGCACGCGGGGGACGAGACCCAGTACTTC
>TRBV12-3/TRBV12-4|NA|NA|TRBJ1-1
CASTRGTEAFF
TGTGCCAGCACCCGGGGCACTGAAGCTTTCTTT
>TRBV9|NA|NA|TRBJ2-5
CASSVEATHQETQYF
TGTGCCAGCAGCGTAGAGGCGACACACCAAGAGACCCAGTACTTC
>TRBV19|few|TRBD1|TRBJ1-5
CASTLTGTGQPQHF
TGTGCCAGTACGCTGACAGGGACTGGTCAGCCCCAGCATTTT
>TRBV18|few|NA|TRBJ1-2
CASSPGEGRGTF
TGTGCCAGCTCACCCGGGGAAGGGCGAGGGACCTTC
>TRBV5-5|NA|NA|TRBJ1-6
CASSESADYNSPLHF
TGTGCCAGCAGCGAGTCCGCCGACTATAATTCACCCCTCCACTTT
>TRBV7-2|once|NA|TRBJ2-1
CASSSQPLEKRKFF
TGTGCCAGCAGCTCCCAACCCCTCGAGAAGCGGAAGTTCTTC
>TRBV30|NA|NA|TRBJ1-1
CAWSEDSQEAFF
TGTGCCTGGAGTGAAGACAGCCAAGAAGCTTTCTTT
>TRBV7-6|NA|NA|TRBJ2-7
CASSTGGRSSTYEQYF
TGTGCCAGCAGCACGGGGGGCAGGTCGAGTACCTACGAGCAGTACTTC
>TRBV25-1|many|NA|TRBJ2-2
CASSDWTTTGELFF
TGTGCCAGCAGCGACTGGACAACCACCGGGGAGCTGTTTTTT
>TRBV6-5|few|NA|TRBJ2-6
CASSLRGSGANVLTF
TGTGCCAGCAGTTTAAGGGGGTCTGGGGCCAACGTCCTGACTTTC
>TRBV19|NA|TRBD2|TRBJ2-4
CASRPGLAGAGAKNIQYF
TGTGCCAGTAGGCCGGGACTAGCGGGAGCGGGAGCCAAAAACATTCAGTACTTC
>TRBV7-2|NA|NA|TRBJ2-5
CASSLVGAPGETQYF
TGTGCCAGCAGCTTAGTAGGGGCTCCCGGGGAGACCCAGTACTTC
>TRBV7-9|NA|NA|TRBJ2-5
CASSGEETQYF
TGTGCCAGCAGCGGAGAAGAGACCCAGTACTTC
>TRBV7-2|NA|TRBD2|TRBJ2-1
CASSFRLARTSGSFEQFF
TGTGCCAGCAGCTTCCGACTGGCTCGGACTAGCGGGAGTTTTGAGCAGTTCTTC
>TRBV4-2|NA|NA|TRBJ1-5
CASSQAPKGSNQPQHF
TGTGCCAGCAGCCAAGCGCCGAAGGGGAGCAATCAGCCCCAGCATTTT
>TRBV28|NA|TRBD2|TRBJ2-5
CASSARLAGDEETQYF
TGTGCCAGCAGTGCCCGACTAGCGGGAGACGAAGAGACCCAGTACTTC
>TRBV6-4|once|NA|TRBJ1-1
CASSYDSSNTEAFF
TGTGCCAGCAGCTATGACAGTAGTAACACTGAAGCTTTCTTT
>TRBV9|few|NA|TRBJ2-7
CASSSPRGSTDEQYF
TGTGCCAGCAGCTCCCCCCGGGGGAGTACCGACGAGCAGTACTTC
>TRBV5-1|NA|NA|TRBJ1-3
CASSWGLSGNTIYF
TGCGCCAGCAGCTGGGGACTCTCTGGAAACACCATATATTTT
>TRBV7-3|NA|TRBD1|TRBJ2-2
CASSLNPATGGSTGELFF
TGTGCCAGCAGCTTAAATCCCGCGACAGGGGGATCGACCGGGGAGCTGTTTTTT
>TRBV30|NA|NA|TRBJ2-1
CAWNAGAESYYNEQFF
TGTGCCTGGAATGCGGGGGCGGAGTCCTACTACAATGAGCAGTTCTTC
>TRBV13|NA|NA|TRBJ1-3
CASSPPSGTGDGNTIYF
TGTGCCAGCAGCCCCCCAAGTGGAACAGGAGACGGAAACACCATATATTTT
>TRBV2|NA|TRBD1|TRBJ1-2
CASRTEQGNYGYTF
TGTGCCAGCAGGACCGAACAGGGGAACTATGGCTACACCTTC
>TRBV5-1|NA|TRBD2|TRBJ2-1
CASSLGLAENNEQFF
TGCGCCAGCAGCTTGGGACTAGCGGAGAACAATGAGCAGTTCTTC
>TRBV15|NA|NA|TRBJ1-5
CATSRELLGSINQPQHF
TGTGCCACCAGCAGAGAATTATTAGGGAGCATTAATCAGCCCCAGCATTTT
>TRBV5-1|NA|NA|TRBJ1-1
CASSPGQPNTEAFF
TGCGCCAGCAGCCCAGGACAGCCGAACACTGAAGCTTTCTTT
>TRBV4-1|NA|NA|TRBJ2-2
CASSRDRGTGELFF
TGCGCCAGCAGCCGAGACCGGGGGACCGGGGAGCTGTTTTTT